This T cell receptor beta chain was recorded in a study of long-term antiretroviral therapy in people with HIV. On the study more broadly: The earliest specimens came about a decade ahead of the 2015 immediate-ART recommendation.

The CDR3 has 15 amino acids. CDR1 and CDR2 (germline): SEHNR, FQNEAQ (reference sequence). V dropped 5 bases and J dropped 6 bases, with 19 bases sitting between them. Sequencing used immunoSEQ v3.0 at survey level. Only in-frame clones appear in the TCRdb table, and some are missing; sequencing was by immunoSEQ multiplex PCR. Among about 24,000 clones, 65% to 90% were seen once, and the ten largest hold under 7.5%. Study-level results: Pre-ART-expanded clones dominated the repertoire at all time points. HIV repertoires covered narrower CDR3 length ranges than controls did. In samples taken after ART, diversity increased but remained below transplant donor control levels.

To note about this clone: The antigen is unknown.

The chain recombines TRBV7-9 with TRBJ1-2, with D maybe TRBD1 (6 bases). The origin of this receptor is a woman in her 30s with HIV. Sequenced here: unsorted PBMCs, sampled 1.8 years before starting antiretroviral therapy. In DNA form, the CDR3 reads TGTGCCAGCAGCGAATTCCCGGGACAAAGAGATGGCTACACCTTC. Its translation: CASSEFPGQRDGYTF.